This T cell receptor (beta chain) was sequenced in a study of blood T cell repertoires in COVID-19. Produced via immunoSEQ multiplex PCR; TCRdb's table is partial and in-frame only. The table records about 170,000 clones, around nine tenths of them present only once. The sequence came from a man between 18 and 29 years old with active or convalescent COVID-19. Sequencing used peripheral blood.

The CDR3 is CASSQVASGDKETQYF. The CDR3 bases are TGTGCCAGCAGCCAAGTCGCCAGCGGGGATAAAGAGACCCAGTACTTC. V and J are TRBV3-1 (or the pseudogene TRBV3-2) and TRBJ2-5, with 7 bases aligning to TRBD2. The V segment lost 1 base and the J segment 3 bases; nucleotides outside the gene matches: 8. Per germline, CDR1 LGHDT and CDR2 YNNKEL (reference sequence). This CDR3 region has 16 residues.